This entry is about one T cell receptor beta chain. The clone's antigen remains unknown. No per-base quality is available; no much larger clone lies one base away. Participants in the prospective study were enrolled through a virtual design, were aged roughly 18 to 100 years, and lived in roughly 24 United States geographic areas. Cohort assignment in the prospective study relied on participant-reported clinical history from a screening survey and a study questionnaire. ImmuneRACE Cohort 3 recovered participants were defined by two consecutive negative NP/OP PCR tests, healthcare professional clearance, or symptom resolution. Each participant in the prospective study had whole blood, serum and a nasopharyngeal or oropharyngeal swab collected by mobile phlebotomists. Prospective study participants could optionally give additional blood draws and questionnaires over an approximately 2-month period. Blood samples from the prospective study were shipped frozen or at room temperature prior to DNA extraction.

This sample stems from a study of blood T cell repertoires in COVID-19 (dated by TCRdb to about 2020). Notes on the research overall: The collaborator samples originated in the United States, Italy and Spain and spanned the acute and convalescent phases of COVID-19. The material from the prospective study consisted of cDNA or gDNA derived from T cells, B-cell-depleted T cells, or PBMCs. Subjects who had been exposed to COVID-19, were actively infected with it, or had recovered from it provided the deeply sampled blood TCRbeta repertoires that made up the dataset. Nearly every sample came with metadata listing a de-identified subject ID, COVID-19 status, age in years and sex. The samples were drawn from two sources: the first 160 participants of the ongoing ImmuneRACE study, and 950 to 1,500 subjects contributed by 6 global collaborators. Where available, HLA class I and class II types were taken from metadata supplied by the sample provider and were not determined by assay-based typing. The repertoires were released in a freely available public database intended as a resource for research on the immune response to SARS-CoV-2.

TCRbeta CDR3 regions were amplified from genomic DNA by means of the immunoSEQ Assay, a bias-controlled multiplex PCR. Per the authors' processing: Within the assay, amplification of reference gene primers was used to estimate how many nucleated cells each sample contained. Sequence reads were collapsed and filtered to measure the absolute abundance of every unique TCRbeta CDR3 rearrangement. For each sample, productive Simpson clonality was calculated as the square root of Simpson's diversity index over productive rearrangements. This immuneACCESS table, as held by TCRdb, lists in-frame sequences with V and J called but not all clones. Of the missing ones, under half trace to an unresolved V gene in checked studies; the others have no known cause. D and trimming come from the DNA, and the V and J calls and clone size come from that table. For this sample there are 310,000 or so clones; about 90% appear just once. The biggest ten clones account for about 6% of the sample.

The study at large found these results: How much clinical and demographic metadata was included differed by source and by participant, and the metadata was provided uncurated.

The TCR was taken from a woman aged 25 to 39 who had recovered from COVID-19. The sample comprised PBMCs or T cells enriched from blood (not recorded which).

CDR3 protein: CASSSRTGEGLGEKLFF. The nucleotide sequence reads as follows: TGTGCCAGCAGTTCCCGGACAGGGGAGGGTTTGGGGGAAAAACTGTTTTTT. The chain links TRBV27 with TRBJ1-4; TRBD1 lines up with 9 middle nucleotides. V lost 4 bases and J lost 8 bases, and the count of bases not matched to a germline gene is 14. Via the germline V gene (reference sequence), CDR1 is MNHEY and CDR2 SMNVEV. CDR3 length: 17 amino acids, cysteine to phenylalanine. Just CDR3 DNA is preserved here, 51 bases in frame from base 1.